A selection of T cell receptor beta chains follows, all from one sample in a study of molecular identifiers for immune sequencing clone quantification. TCRdb reanalysed the PCR reads using MiXCR and keeps one entry per CDR3 protein. The sample records more than 85,000 distinct CDR3 sequences, less than 35% being singletons. Source material: naive CD8+ T cells from blood, with Jurkat cell RNA spiked in. Source of these receptors: a human donor in good health. Some libraries in this study had Jurkat cell RNA spiked in. The CDR3 runs from the conserved cysteine through the conserved F or W. The D gene is left open where the match is weak. The size entry is marked missing in some rows and otherwise reads once, few, many or a size class.

>TRBJ2-3|.|TRBV20-1|.
CSARTSCTDTQYF
TGCAGTGCTAGAACTAGCTGCACAGATACGCAGTATTTT
>TRBJ2-5|.|TRBV9|.
CASSGPNYQETQYF
TGTGCCAGCAGCGGCCCAAACTACCAAGAGACCCAGTACTTC
>TRBJ2-7|TRBD1|TRBV28|.
CASSLGQDEYF
TGTGCCAGCAGTTTAGGACAGGACGAGTACTTC
>TRBJ2-7|.|TRBV7-2|many
CASSLAGLAVMGSYEQYF
TGTGCCAGCAGCTTAGCAGGCCTAGCAGTAATGGGCTCCTACGAGCAGTACTTC
>TRBJ2-4|TRBD2|TRBV28|many
CASSSGRAGNIQYF
TGTGCCAGCAGTAGCGGGAGGGCCGGAAACATTCAGTACTTC
>TRBJ2-5|.|TRBV6-5|few
CATHNWDGIQETQYF
TGTGCCACCCACAATTGGGACGGGATCCAAGAGACCCAGTACTTC
>TRBJ1-5|.|TRBV27|.
CASSYSSNQPQHF
TGTGCCAGCAGTTACAGTAGCAATCAGCCCCAGCATTTT
>TRBJ1-1|.|TRBV6-2/TRBV6-3|few
CASHLLMNTEAFF
TGTGCCAGCCACCTTTTGATGAACACTGAAGCTTTCTTT
>TRBJ2-3|TRBD1|TRBV28|few
CASKRQGADTQYF
TGTGCCAGCAAGAGACAGGGGGCAGATACGCAGTATTTT
>TRBJ2-3|.|TRBV9|few
CASSTEGIFTDTQYF
TGTGCCAGCAGTACTGAAGGAATTTTCACAGATACGCAGTATTTT
>TRBJ2-1|TRBD2|TRBV6-6|many
CASSYSTSGLYNEQFF
TGTGCCAGCAGTTACTCAACTAGCGGACTCTACAATGAGCAGTTCTTC
>TRBJ2-7|.|TRBV7-9|many
CASSLGPGSAYEQYF
TGTGCCAGCAGCTTGGGGCCAGGGAGCGCCTACGAGCAGTACTTC
>TRBJ2-5|.|TRBV28|few
CASGPLVDGAETQYF
TGTGCCAGCGGTCCCCTGGTCGACGGGGCCGAGACCCAGTACTTC
>TRBJ1-6|.|TRBV5-1|.
CASAPDSDWDSPLHF
TGCGCCAGCGCCCCCGACTCTGATTGGGATTCACCCCTCCACTTT
>TRBJ2-2|TRBD2|TRBV7-2|.
CASSFGLAGTGELFF
TGTGCCAGCAGCTTCGGGCTAGCGGGGACCGGGGAGCTGTTTTTT
>TRBJ1-1|.|TRBV12-3/TRBV12-4|many
CASSLGLGTYEAFF
TGTGCCAGCAGTTTAGGATTAGGGACGTATGAAGCTTTCTTT
>TRBJ2-7|.|TRBV27|.
CASSYNRWAYEQYF
TGTGCCAGCAGCTATAACAGGTGGGCCTACGAGCAGTACTTC
>TRBJ2-3|.|TRBV10-1|few
CASSDSTDTQYF
TGCGCCAGCAGCGATAGCACAGATACGCAGTATTTT
>TRBJ2-3|TRBD2|TRBV5-1|many
CASSGGLAGGDTQYF
TGCGCCAGCAGTGGGGGGTTAGCGGGAGGCGATACGCAGTATTTT
>TRBJ1-2|.|TRBV9|.
CASSVESGAIYGYTF
TGTGCCAGCAGCGTAGAGAGTGGTGCAATTTATGGCTACACCTTC
>TRBJ1-4|.|TRBV7-9|many
CASSELGAANEKLFF
TGTGCCAGCAGCGAATTAGGTGCTGCTAATGAAAAACTGTTTTTT
>TRBJ2-3|.|TRBV28|.
CANSFPRDSTDTQYF
TGTGCCAACAGTTTCCCCCGGGACAGCACAGATACGCAGTATTTT